These T cell receptor beta chains were read from a single sample in a study of cytotoxic CD8 clonotypes in ibrutinib-treated CLL. The method was immunoSEQ multiplex PCR; TCRdb's version includes in-frame clones alone and lacks a portion of them. The table has about 200,000 clones, 70% seen once; the top ten hold 5.5% to 6%. Sequenced here: PBMCs, sampled after 12 months of ibrutinib treatment. The receptor set was obtained from a human donor with chronic lymphocytic leukemia. Both conserved end residues are part of each CDR3. A D gene is named only where the DNA matches it firmly. Some rows mark clone size as missing; the rest say once, few, many or name a class of expanded clone.

clone_size | j_call | d_call | v_call | cdr3_aa | cdr3_nt
- | TRBJ1-5 | TRBD1 | TRBV7-9 | CASSSGQGAKPQHF | TGTGCCAGCAGCTCTGGACAGGGGGCGAAGCCCCAGCATTTT
- | TRBJ1-2 | TRBD1 | TRBV5-4 | CASSADRDYGYTF | TGTGCCAGCAGCGCGGACAGGGACTATGGCTACACCTTC
- | TRBJ2-7 | TRBD1 | TRBV6-6 | CATAQGTHEQYF | TGTGCCACCGCACAGGGGACCCACGAGCAGTACTTC
- | TRBJ1-3 | - | TRBV2 | CASSEALVEPVGGSSGNTIYF | TGTGCCAGCAGTGAAGCGCTGGTTGAGCCAGTGGGCGGTAGCTCTGGAAACACCATATATTTT
- | TRBJ1-4 | TRBD1 | TRBV9 | CASSVADRVIEKLFF | TGTGCCAGCAGCGTAGCTGACAGGGTTATTGAAAAACTGTTTTTT
once | TRBJ2-5 | TRBD1 | TRBV9 | CASSVGRTGEETQYF | TGTGCCAGCAGCGTAGGGAGGACAGGGGAGGAGACCCAGTACTTC
once | TRBJ1-4 | - | TRBV7-9 | CASSFSFGGEGNEKLFF | TGTGCCAGCAGCTTTTCTTTTGGGGGCGAGGGTAATGAAAAACTGTTTTTT
- | TRBJ1-1 | TRBD1 | TRBV5-1 | CASRAGDRHTEAFF | TGCGCCAGCAGGGCCGGGGACAGACACACTGAAGCTTTCTTT
- | TRBJ2-3 | - | TRBV27 | CASSLRKRETTDTQYF | TGTGCCAGCAGTTTAAGAAAACGGGAGACGACAGATACGCAGTATTTT
- | TRBJ2-7 | - | TRBV27 | CASSLLVRRGYEQYF | TGTGCCAGCAGTTTATTAGTGCGAAGGGGCTACGAGCAGTACTTC
- | TRBJ2-7 | - | TRBV9 | CASSPSGPDEQYF | TGTGCCAGCAGCCCCTCGGGCCCCGACGAGCAGTACTTC
- | TRBJ1-3 | - | TRBV5-1 | CASSLSGETNTIYF | TGCGCCAGCAGCTTGTCGGGGGAGACAAACACCATATATTTT
few | TRBJ2-1 | - | TRBV6-5 | CASSWRHNYNEQFF | TGTGCCAGCTCCTGGCGTCATAATTACAATGAGCAGTTCTTC
- | TRBJ1-4 | - | TRBV27 | CASSFGGLGNEKLFF | TGTGCCAGCAGTTTTGGGGGGCTAGGAAACGAAAAACTGTTTTTT
- | TRBJ1-2 | TRBD1 | TRBV25-1 | CASSEEGAATNYGYTF | TGTGCCAGCAGTGAAGAGGGGGCCGCCACTAACTATGGCTACACCTTC
- | TRBJ1-2 | - | TRBV7-9 | CASSLGGGAAYGYTF | TGTGCCAGCAGCTTAGGAGGGGGGGCTGCCTATGGCTACACCTTC
- | TRBJ1-2 | - | TRBV9 | CASSPWTGVNTF | TGTGCCAGCAGCCCATGGACCGGGGTAAACACCTTC
- | TRBJ2-7 | TRBD1 | TRBV5-4 | CASSTHYRQGFIEQYF | TGTGCCAGCTCAACCCACTATCGACAGGGATTCATCGAGCAGTACTTC
- | TRBJ2-7 | - | TRBV11-2 | CASSPPGNPYEQYF | TGTGCCAGCAGCCCCCCCGGGAATCCCTACGAGCAGTACTTC
few | TRBJ1-1 | - | TRBV15 | CATSRFGDKAFF | TGTGCCACCAGCAGATTCGGGGACAAAGCTTTCTTT
once | TRBJ2-1 | - | TRBV7-2 | CASSFRAGDGEQFF | TGTGCCAGCAGCTTTAGGGCAGGGGATGGTGAGCAGTTCTTC
once | TRBJ1-1 | - | TRBV15 | CATSRGLNTEAFF | TGTGCCACCAGCAGAGGGCTGAACACTGAAGCTTTCTTT
- | TRBJ2-2 | - | TRBV5-1 | CASSLVSAGTGELFF | TGCGCCAGCAGCTTGGTTTCAGCCGGAACCGGGGAGCTGTTTTTT
- | TRBJ1-1 | TRBD1 | TRBV7-3 | CASSFTGGTEAFF | TGTGCCAGCAGCTTTACAGGGGGGACTGAAGCTTTCTTT
- | TRBJ2-1 | TRBD2 | TRBV30 | CAWSPNSGGAYEQFF | TGTGCCTGGAGTCCAAATAGCGGGGGGGCCTATGAGCAGTTCTTC
- | TRBJ1-1 | - | TRBV20-1 | CSANTEAFF | TGCAGTGCAAACACTGAAGCTTTCTTT
- | TRBJ2-7 | TRBD2 | TRBV11-2 | CASSDSGRAFREQYF | TGTGCCAGCAGCGATAGCGGGAGGGCCTTCCGCGAGCAGTACTTC
- | TRBJ2-7 | - | TRBV4-3 | CASSPQRGESHEQYF | TGCGCCAGCAGCCCGCAGAGAGGGGAGTCCCACGAGCAGTACTTC
- | TRBJ1-2 | - | TRBV6-5 | CASSYGGVINYGYTF | TGTGCCAGCAGTTACGGCGGAGTTATTAACTATGGCTACACCTTC
- | TRBJ1-4 | TRBD1 | TRBV27 | CASSPRDSLNEKLFF | TGTGCCAGCAGTCCTCGGGACAGTCTTAATGAAAAACTGTTTTTT
- | TRBJ1-2 | - | TRBV19 | CASSASSLGNYGYTF | TGTGCCAGTAGTGCCTCTAGTTTGGGTAACTATGGCTACACCTTC
- | TRBJ2-7 | - | TRBV7-9 | CASSLADILAYEQYF | TGTGCCAGCAGCTTAGCGGATATACTAGCCTACGAGCAGTACTTC
few | TRBJ1-5 | - | TRBV25-1 | CASSVGSNQPQHF | TGTGCCAGCAGTGTAGGGAGCAATCAGCCCCAGCATTTT
- | TRBJ1-1 | - | TRBV7-9 | CASSLLGTEAFF | TGTGCCAGCAGCTTACTTGGCACTGAAGCTTTCTTT
- | TRBJ1-5 | TRBD1 | TRBV29-1 | CSVEDGTGSQPQHF | TGCAGCGTTGAAGACGGGACAGGGAGTCAGCCCCAGCATTTT
- | TRBJ1-1 | - | TRBV5-6 | CASSLEVNTEAFF | TGTGCCAGCAGCTTGGAAGTGAACACTGAAGCTTTCTTT
- | TRBJ1-5 | - | TRBV28 | CASTPPGPNSQPQHF | TGTGCCAGCACCCCCCCAGGGCCCAATAGTCAGCCCCAGCATTTT
few | TRBJ2-2 | - | TRBV27 | CASRGLGDTGELFF | TGTGCCAGCAGGGGACTCGGGGACACCGGGGAGCTGTTTTTT
- | TRBJ2-3 | - | TRBV7-6 | CASSFVVSTDTQYF | TGTGCCAGCAGCTTCGTAGTTAGCACAGATACGCAGTATTTT
- | TRBJ2-7 | - | TRBV7-2 | CASSLFPAARDEQYF | TGTGCCAGCAGCTTGTTCCCCGCCGCTAGAGACGAGCAGTACTTC
- | TRBJ2-7 | TRBD2 | TRBV27 | CASSLRVASGGLVDEQYF | TGTGCCAGCAGTTTAAGGGTCGCGAGCGGGGGGCTCGTCGACGAGCAGTACTTC
- | TRBJ1-2 | TRBD1 | TRBV6-5 | CASSCLEGQGCGYTF | TGTGCCAGCAGTTGCCTCGAGGGACAGGGTTGCGGCTACACCTTC
- | TRBJ2-7 | - | TRBV12-2 | CASRLALALEGVNEQYF | TGTGCAAGTCGCTTAGCACTAGCGCTAGAGGGGGTTAACGAGCAGTACTTC